The sample holds many counts of the clone carrying this TCR beta chain. Its specificity is unknown. TCRdb analysed the RT-PCR reads with MiXCR anew, one entry per CDR3 protein. The sample comprises about 500,000 distinct CDR3 sequences, more than 7% of which are singletons, and around 13% rests with the top ten. These data belong to a study of response to subunit inactivated influenza vaccine. Broader study findings: Few new T cells, the authors suggested, are recruited by each seasonal influenza vaccination.

The V and J ends lost 2 bases and 3 bases, in that order; junction bases with no gene match: 0. Germline loops: CDR1 DFQATT, CDR2 SNEGSKA (reference sequence). CDR3 length: 12 amino acids. The specimen was PBMCs from blood, collected about 24 months after vaccination. V usage is TRBV20-1 and J usage is TRBJ2-7; 8 bases match TRBD2. The source is a man between 50 and 75 years old who received an inactivated influenza vaccine. DNA of the CDR3: TGCAGTGCTAGAAGCGGGAGCTACGAGCAGTACTTC. This gives the protein CSARSGSYEQYF.